This T cell receptor (beta chain) comes out of a study of blood T cell repertoires in COVID-19. About the research overall: Researchers got acute and convalescent COVID-19 samples from the United States, Italy and Spain.

The CDR3 consists of 14 residues. Germline-derived CDR1 and CDR2 are KGHSH and LQKENI. The ends lost 6 bases at V and 0 bases at J; junction bases unmatched: 4. The data were produced by immunoSEQ multiplex PCR, yet TCRdb's version contains in-frame clones alone and is incomplete. The table includes some 170,000 clones, approximately 78% detected once. The chain employs TRBV18 and TRBJ1-1; 7 bases map to TRBD1. Sequencing input: peripheral blood. The receptor was derived from a human donor in a cohort sampled during active COVID-19. CDR3: CASSQGQLNTEAFF. The CDR3 DNA reads TGTGCCAGCTCCCAGGGACAGCTGAACACTGAAGCTTTCTTT.